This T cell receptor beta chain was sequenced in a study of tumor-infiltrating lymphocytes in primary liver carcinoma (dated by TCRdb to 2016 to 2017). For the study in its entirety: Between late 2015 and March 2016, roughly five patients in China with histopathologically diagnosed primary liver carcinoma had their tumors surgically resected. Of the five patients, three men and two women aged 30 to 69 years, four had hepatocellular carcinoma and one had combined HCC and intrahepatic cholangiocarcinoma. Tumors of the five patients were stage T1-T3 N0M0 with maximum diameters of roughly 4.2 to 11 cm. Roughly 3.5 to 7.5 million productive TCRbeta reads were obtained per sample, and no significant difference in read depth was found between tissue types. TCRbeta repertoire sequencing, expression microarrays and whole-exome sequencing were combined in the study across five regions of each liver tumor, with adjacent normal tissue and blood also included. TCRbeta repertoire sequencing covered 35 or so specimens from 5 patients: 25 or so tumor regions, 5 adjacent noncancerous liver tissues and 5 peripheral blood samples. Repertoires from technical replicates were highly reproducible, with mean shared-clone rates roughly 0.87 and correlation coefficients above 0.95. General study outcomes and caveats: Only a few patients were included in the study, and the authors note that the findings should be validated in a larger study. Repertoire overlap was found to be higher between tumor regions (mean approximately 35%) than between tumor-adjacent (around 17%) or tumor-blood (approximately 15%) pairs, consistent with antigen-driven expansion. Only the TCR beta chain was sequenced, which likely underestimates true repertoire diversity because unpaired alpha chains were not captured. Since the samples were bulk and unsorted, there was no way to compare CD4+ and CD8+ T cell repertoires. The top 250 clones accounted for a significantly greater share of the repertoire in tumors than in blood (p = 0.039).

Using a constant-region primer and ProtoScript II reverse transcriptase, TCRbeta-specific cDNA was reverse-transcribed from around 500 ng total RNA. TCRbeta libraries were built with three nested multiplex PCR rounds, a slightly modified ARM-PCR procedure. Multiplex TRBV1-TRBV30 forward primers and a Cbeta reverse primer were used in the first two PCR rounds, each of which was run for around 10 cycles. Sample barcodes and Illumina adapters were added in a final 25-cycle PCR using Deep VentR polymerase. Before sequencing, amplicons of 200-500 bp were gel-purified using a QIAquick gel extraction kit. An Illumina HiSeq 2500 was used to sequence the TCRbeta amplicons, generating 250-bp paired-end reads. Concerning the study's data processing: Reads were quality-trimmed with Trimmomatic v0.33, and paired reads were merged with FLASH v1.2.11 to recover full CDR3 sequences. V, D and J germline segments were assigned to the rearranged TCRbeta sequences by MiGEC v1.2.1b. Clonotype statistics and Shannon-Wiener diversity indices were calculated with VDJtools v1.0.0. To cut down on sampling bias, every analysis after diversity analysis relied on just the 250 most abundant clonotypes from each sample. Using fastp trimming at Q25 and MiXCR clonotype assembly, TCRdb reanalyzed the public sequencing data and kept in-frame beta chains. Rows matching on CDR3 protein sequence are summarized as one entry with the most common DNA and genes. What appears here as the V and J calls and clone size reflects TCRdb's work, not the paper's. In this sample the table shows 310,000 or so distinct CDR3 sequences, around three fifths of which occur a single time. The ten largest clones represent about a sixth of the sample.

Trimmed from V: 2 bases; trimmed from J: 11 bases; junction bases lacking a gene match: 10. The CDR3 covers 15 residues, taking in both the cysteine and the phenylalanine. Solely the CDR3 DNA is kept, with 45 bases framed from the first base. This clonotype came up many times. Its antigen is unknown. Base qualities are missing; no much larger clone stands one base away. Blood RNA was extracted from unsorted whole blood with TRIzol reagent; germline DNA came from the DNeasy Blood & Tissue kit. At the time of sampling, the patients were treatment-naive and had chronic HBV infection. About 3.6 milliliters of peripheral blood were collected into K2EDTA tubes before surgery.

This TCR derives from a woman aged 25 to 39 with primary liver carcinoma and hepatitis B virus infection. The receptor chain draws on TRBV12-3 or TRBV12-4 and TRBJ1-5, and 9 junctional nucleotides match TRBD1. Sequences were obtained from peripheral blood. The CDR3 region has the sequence CASSLRGQGKQAQHF. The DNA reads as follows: TGTGCCAGCAGTTTAAGGGGACAGGGAAAACAAGCCCAGCATTTT.